The T cell receptor (beta chain) described here comes from a study of beta chain features in type 1 diabetes. In its sample, this clone was seen a few times. Reverse transcribing all isolated RNA meant expressed TCRB transcripts were sequenced. Produced via immunoSEQ multiplex PCR; TCRdb's table is partial and in-frame only. The sample holds about 250,000 clones; 13% to 15% are singletons and the top ten take roughly 0.028%. The CDR3 is 15 amino acids. In germline, CDR1 is MNHEY, CDR2 SVGAGI. V lost 5 bases and J 0 bases, leaving 14 bases between the germline ends. The TCR was taken from a woman aged 40-49 years in good health. The sequencing input was naive CD4+ T cells from blood. The rearrangement joins TRBV6-5 to TRBJ2-7; tentative D call: TRBD1 (7 bases). The CDR3 region is CASSRAGTVSYEQYF. CDR3 nucleotide sequence: TGTGCCAGCAGTCGGGCGGGGACAGTCTCCTACGAGCAGTACTTC.